This entry is about one T cell receptor (beta chain). Its target is unknown. An end of the junction differs from the germline gene, which may be a read error. The sample belongs to a study of vaccination and CD4 T cells after COVID-19. Cultured CD4+ T-cell DNA underwent Oncomine TCR Beta short-read sequencing. TCRdb re-called the PCR reads with MiXCR, one entry per CDR3 protein. Of 15,000 or so distinct CDR3 sequences listed, approximately 51% are singletons. The treatment denotes: approximately 9-day PBMC culture with coronavirus spike peptide pools or control peptides (ViraFEST assay). The CDR3 has 18 amino acids. The germline V gene has CDR1 SGHTA and CDR2 FQGNSA.

The specimen comprised cultured CD4+ T cells from blood, sampled after SARS-CoV-2 vaccination. V and J are TRBV7-2 and TRBJ1-6, with D perhaps matching TRBD1 (6 bases). The TCR was taken from a human donor with COVID-19. The CDR3 coding sequence is TGTGCCAGCACCTTAGAGACAGGATTTAGCTCCTATAATTCACCCCTCCACTTT. This translates into CASTLETGFSSYNSPLHF.